What follows is one TCR beta chain and its context. Its target is unknown. The source material, RNA transcripts, was used to amplify TCR beta CDR3 regions. The HTBI primer set was used in a first-round RT-PCR of the TCR CDR3. TCRdb re-called the multiplex PCR reads through MiXCR, storing one row per CDR3 protein. The data hold hundreds of thousands of distinct CDR3 sequences, with about 45% observed a single time. V was shortened by 2 bases and J by 18 bases, with 18 bases between the two germline ends. Germline V gene sequence: CDR1 SGHRS, CDR2 YFSETQ. The CDR3 spans 13 residues. This record belongs to a study of T cells in Graves' hyperthyroidism and ophthalmopathy. Study-level results: Separation of ophthalmopathy from stable hyperthyroidism was achieved by a 13 V-J model.

The TCR sequence derives from an adult man with Graves' disease, either hyperthyroidism or ophthalmopathy (not recorded which). The sequenced sample was peripheral blood or thyroid tissue (not recorded which). The chain is built from TRBV5-1 and TRBJ2-6, with D possibly matching TRBD1 (7 bases). The CDR3: CASSLGGGRQETF. CDR3 DNA sequence: TGCGCCAGCAGCTTAGGAGGGGGCAGACAAGAGACTTTC.